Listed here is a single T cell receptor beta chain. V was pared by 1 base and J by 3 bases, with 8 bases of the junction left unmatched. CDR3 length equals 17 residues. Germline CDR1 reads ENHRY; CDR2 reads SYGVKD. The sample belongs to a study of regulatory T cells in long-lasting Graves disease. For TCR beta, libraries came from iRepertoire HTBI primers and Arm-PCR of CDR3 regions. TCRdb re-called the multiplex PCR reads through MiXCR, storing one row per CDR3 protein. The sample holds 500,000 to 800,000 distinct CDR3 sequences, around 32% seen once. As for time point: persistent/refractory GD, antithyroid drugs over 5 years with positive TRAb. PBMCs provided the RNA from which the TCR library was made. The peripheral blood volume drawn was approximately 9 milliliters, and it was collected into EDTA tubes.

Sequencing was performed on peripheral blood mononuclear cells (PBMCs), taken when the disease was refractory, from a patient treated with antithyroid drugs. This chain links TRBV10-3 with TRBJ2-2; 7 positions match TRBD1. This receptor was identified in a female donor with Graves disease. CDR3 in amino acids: CAISEWRTGTDTGELFF. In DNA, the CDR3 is TGTGCCATCAGTGAGTGGAGGACCGGGACAGACACCGGGGAGCTGTTTTTT.